Listed below are T cell receptor beta chains from one sample, sequenced in a study of graft-versus-host responses after intestinal transplantation. TCRdb's table, derived via immunoSEQ multiplex PCR, lists solely in-frame clones and lacks some. The sample shows more than 65,000 clones, roughly 91% of them seen only once. These TCRs' antigens remain unknown. The sequenced sample was unstimulated CD8+ T cells sorted from spleen or lymph node cells, obtained before intestinal transplant. These TCRs come from a human donor who received an intestinal transplant. CDR3s leave out the opening cysteine and the closing phenylalanine or tryptophan. Clone size, where shown, is once, few, many, or a class for clones that have expanded.

V gene	J gene	clone size	CDR3 protein
TRBV7-9	TRBJ1-2	-	ASSGYRGANYGYT
TRBV13	TRBJ2-7	-	ASSLGFQGDSYEQY
TRBV5-8	TRBJ2-1	-	ASSLVLNREQF
TRBV9	TRBJ2-5	-	ASSLEYQETQY
TRBV9	TRBJ2-7	-	ASSPGEGTHVYEQY
TRBV6-5	TRBJ1-4	once	ASSYSSVLVEKLF
TRBV13	TRBJ2-7	-	ASSFQGARRDEQY
TRBV27	TRBJ1-2	-	ASRGPLYYGYT
TRBV13	TRBJ2-1	-	ASSLGLGAGGDEQF
TRBV6-5	TRBJ1-6	-	ASRTGTENSPLH
TRBV27	TRBJ1-1	-	ASSLDRLNTEAF
TRBV7-8	TRBJ2-1	-	ASSLGTRLNEQF
TRBV6-5	TRBJ1-5	few	ASGTGNQPQH
TRBV10-3	TRBJ1-2	-	AIGDGGQGKGYGYT
TRBV7-9	TRBJ2-5	-	ASSSSGLETQY
TRBV2	TRBJ2-5	-	TSNIGAGETQY
TRBV7-6	TRBJ1-4	-	ASSKTGTGDREKLF
TRBV5-6	TRBJ1-5	-	ASSLAPNQPQH
TRBV6-5	TRBJ2-1	-	ASIPGQGHDEQF
TRBV10-3	TRBJ2-1	once	AIGQHPQF
TRBV2	TRBJ2-5	-	ASSDGTGGVETQY
TRBV7-9	TRBJ2-2	-	ASSPLTHLNTGELF
TRBV4-1	TRBJ1-1	-	ASSQVGGGSPNTEAF
TRBV4-1	TRBJ1-2	-	ASSPPTGLYGYT
TRBV13	TRBJ1-1	-	ASSFTQNTEAF
TRBV2	TRBJ2-7	once	ASSEGQGAFEGQY
TRBV4-2	TRBJ2-7	few	ASSLVGQESYEQY
TRBV4-2	TRBJ2-1	-	ASSPPPSGGEQF
TRBV7-6	TRBJ2-7	-	ASSPGVGTGSHEQY
TRBV29-1	TRBJ2-1	-	SVERSYNEQF
TRBV7-9	TRBJ2-7	-	ASSSALSYEQY
TRBV7-2	TRBJ2-2	-	ASSLISLAGGTGELF
TRBV9	TRBJ1-1	-	ASSVFATPGQGLAEAF
TRBV19	TRBJ1-1	few	ASSPPLDRAYTEAF
TRBV4-2	TRBJ2-5	-	ASSQVPSPFSRGETQY
TRBV7-3	TRBJ2-1	-	ASSLVAGGGKYNEQF
TRBV13	TRBJ2-6	-	ASSLVFGGTGANVLT
TRBV11-3	TRBJ2-3	-	ASSPDRNTDTQY
TRBV5-1	TRBJ1-1	-	ASSTGQLNTEAF
TRBV9	TRBJ2-2	-	ASSADWTGELF
TRBV6-5	TRBJ1-5	-	ASHPGQGPHQPQH
TRBV4-1	TRBJ2-7	-	ASSQGDRGYEQY
TRBV29-1	TRBJ1-1	-	SGGGREAF
TRBV7-9	TRBJ2-2	few	ASNQGGGELF
TRBV13	TRBJ2-2	-	ASSLDGDLF
TRBV19	TRBJ1-1	-	ASSMFPENTEAF
TRBV9	TRBJ1-2	once	ASSVGSGGAYGYT
TRBV27	TRBJ2-1	-	ASTDSSNEQF
TRBV6-6	TRBJ2-2	-	ASASGWTGELF
TRBV5-6	TRBJ1-2	-	ASSWGGDYT
TRBV7-6	TRBJ2-1	-	ASSLDGSEQF